Following are 8 T cell receptor beta chains from one sample sequenced in a study of blood T cell repertoires in COVID-19. The assay was immunoSEQ multiplex PCR, and TCRdb's table has in-frame clones only and misses some. Among about 360,000 clones, 65% to 90% were seen once, and the ten largest hold about 7.6%. Sequences were obtained from peripheral blood. These receptors originate from a woman aged 55-69 years with COVID-19, enrolled during active disease.

The chain recombines TRBV29-1 with TRBJ2-6, with a possible D match to TRBD2 (5 bases). This CDR3 spans 14 amino acids. The V gene's germline CDR1 is SQVTM and CDR2 ANQGSEA. V was trimmed by 5 bases and J by 3 bases, leaving 11 bases between them. The CDR3 here is CSVFMGSGANVLTF. The CDR3 region has the DNA TGCAGCGTTTTTATGGGGAGTGGGGCCAACGTCCTGACTTTC.

The chain is built from TRBV4-2 and TRBJ2-5; 10 bases are a match to TRBD2. The germline V gene has CDR1 LGHNA and CDR2 YNFKEQ. This CDR3 region has 15 residues. The junction had 7 bases not matched to a gene; V was cut back by 4 bases and J by 5 bases. The CDR3 nucleotides read TGTGCCAGCAGCCGGTCTAGCGGGGGTGGTGAGACCCAGTACTTC. Translation: CASSRSSGGGETQYF.

The V call is TRBV20-1, the J call TRBJ2-5; TRBD2 agrees at 10 bases. The V gene's germline CDR1 is DFQATT and CDR2 SNEGSKA (reference sequence). CDR3 length equals 15 residues. V was pared by 3 bases and J by 0 bases, with 4 bases of the junction left unmatched. The CDR3: CSASSGGFYQETQYF. For the CDR3, the DNA is TGCAGTGCTAGTAGCGGGGGGTTTTACCAAGAGACCCAGTACTTC.

The chain couples TRBV5-6 to TRBJ2-2, with 9 positions matching TRBD2. Germline CDR1 is SGHDT and CDR2 is YYEEEE. The CDR3 contains 19 residues. V was pared by 1 base and J by 4 bases, with 14 bases of the junction left unmatched. The CDR3 spells CASSLFRLAAGGGTGELFF. The CDR3 DNA is TGTGCCAGCAGCTTGTTCCGACTAGCGGCAGGCGGAGGCACCGGGGAGCTGTTTTTT. The whole variable domain, filled in from reference TRBV5-6 and TRBJ2-2, reads DAGVTQSPTHLIKTRGQQVTLRCSPKSGHDTVSWYQQALGQGPQFIFQYYEEEERQRGNFPDRFSGHQFPNYSSELNVNALLLGDSALYLCASSLFRLAAGGGTGELFFGEGSRLTVL.

This clone was seen repeatedly, ten times or more. The chain recombines TRBV19 with TRBJ1-2; the match to TRBD1 covers 9 bases. The junction had 7 bases not matched to a gene; V was cut back by 5 bases and J by 9 bases. In germline, CDR1 is LNHDA, CDR2 SQIVND (reference sequence). The CDR3 consists of 13 residues. The DNA for the CDR3 is TGTGCCAGTAGTCCCACAGGGGGCCATCGCTACACCTTC. Its translation: CASSPTGGHRYTF.

This clone was seen a few times. This chain links TRBV7-6 with TRBJ2-2; 8 bases are shared with TRBD2. Trimming removed 7 bases from V and 5 bases from J; junction bases left unmatched: 12. The germline V gene encodes CDR1 SGHVS and CDR2 FNYEAQ. The CDR3 length is 16 residues. Here the CDR3 reads CASTPLGASGTGELFF. CDR3 DNA sequence: TGTGCCAGCACACCCCTGGGGGCTAGCGGGACCGGGGAGCTGTTTTTT.

The rearrangement joins TRBV4-1 to TRBJ1-1, with 11 nucleotides matching TRBD1. Germline trimming cut 6 bases from V and 4 bases from J; bases unmatched to any gene: 7. Germline assignment: CDR1 MGHRA and CDR2 YSYEKL. The CDR3 runs to 15 residues. In DNA form, the CDR3 reads TGCGCCAGCAGGGCCGGGACAGGGGGGTTCACTGAAGCTTTCTTT. Protein sequence: CASRAGTGGFTEAFF.

The rearrangement joins TRBV5-4 to TRBJ2-5; 9 positions agree with TRBD2. The length of the CDR3 is 13 residues. V shed 5 bases, J shed 5 bases, and the junction held 4 bases outside the gene matches. The germline gives CDR1 SGHNT, CDR2 YYREEE (reference sequence). The CDR3 is CASRGTSTETQYF. CDR3 in DNA: TGTGCCAGCAGAGGGACTAGCACGGAGACCCAGTACTTC.